Following are 21 T cell receptor beta chains from one sample sequenced in a study of persistence of HIV-infected CD4 T cells. The libraries were made with immunoSEQ version 4 in survey mode. The assay was immunoSEQ multiplex PCR, and TCRdb's table has in-frame clones only and misses some. The table lists fewer than 40,000 clones, about 81% of them singletons. The stimulus was lysate of CMV-infected fibroblasts, around 10 ug/mL. Sorted nonresponding memory CD4+ T cells were CD40L-negative, CD69-negative, CD45RO-high. These receptors' antigens are unknown. This specimen consisted of CD4+ T cells sorted from PBMCs after approximately 20-hour stimulation, obtained from a patient who received antiretroviral therapy. The origin of the receptors is an adult woman with HIV who was CMV-seropositive.

The chain carries TRBV5-8 and TRBJ1-2; a possible D gene is TRBD1 (5 bases). Trimming cost V 6 bases and J 3 bases, with 24 bases left between them. There are 17 residues in the CDR3. The germline gives CDR1 SGHTS, CDR2 YDEGEE. Here the CDR3 DNA reads TGTGCCAGCACCCAACGCCCCCCGGGGGAGCCCCACTATGGCTACACCTTC. Amino acids: CASTQRPPGEPHYGYTF.

The chain has TRBV23-1 and TRBJ2-5; either TRBD1 or TRBD2 may supply D (5 bases each). TRBV23-1 carries the ORF label, with uncertain function. Trimming shortened V by 7 bases and J by 5 bases, and 26 bases separated the two germline ends. This CDR3 is built from 17 residues. The CDR3 reads CASNHFADKEAGETQYF. CDR3 coding DNA: TGCGCCAGCAATCATTTCGCGGACAAGGAGGCAGGGGAGACCCAGTACTTC.

This clone was detected a few times. The chain links TRBV24-1 to TRBJ2-3, with D unresolved. Germline V CDR1 and CDR2: KGHDR, SFDVKD. The CDR3 sequence is 13 residues long. V dropped 3 bases and J dropped 5 bases, with 8 bases sitting between them. CDR3: CATSDHVRDTQYF. CDR3 nucleotides: TGTGCCACCAGTGATCACGTTAGAGATACGCAGTATTTT.

This clone showed up just a few times. This chain's CDR3 is CASNMQGLGYGYTF. In DNA, the CDR3 is TGTGCCAGCAACATGCAGGGGCTAGGCTATGGCTACACCTTC. The chain links TRBV9 to TRBJ1-2; D might be TRBD1 (6 bases). CDR1 is SGDLS, CDR2 YYNGEE, per germline. V shed 6 bases and J shed 4 bases, with 16 bases lying between them. The length of the CDR3 is 14 residues.

This clone has more than one count but fewer than ten. The chain uses TRBV6-4 and TRBJ2-3; 12 bases fit TRBD2. This CDR3 comprises 16 residues. The V gene end was trimmed by 3 bases and the J gene end by 6 bases; junction bases not matched to a gene: 7. Looked up from germline, CDR1 is MRHNA and CDR2 is SNTAGT. The chain's CDR3 is CASSEFTSGGQDTQYF. In DNA, the CDR3 is TGTGCCAGCAGTGAATTTACTAGCGGGGGGCAGGATACGCAGTATTTT.

This sequence joins TRBV25-1 and TRBJ1-6; 11 nucleotides agree with TRBD1. Germline values: CDR1 MGHDK, CDR2 SYGVNS. The trim removed 4 bases at V and 9 bases at J, leaving 2 bases unmatched. The CDR3 loop spans 14 amino acids. The CDR3 loop is CASSGGTGGSPLHF. The CDR3 DNA is TGTGCCAGCAGTGGGGGGACAGGGGGTTCACCCCTCCACTTT.

The chain carries TRBV3-1 (or the pseudogene TRBV3-2) and TRBJ1-2, with 8 bases identical to TRBD1. The CDR3 has 16 residues. Germline assignment: CDR1 LGHDT and CDR2 YNNKEL (reference sequence). V lost 1 base, J lost 5 bases, and 9 bases stayed unmatched. The CDR3 nucleotides read TGTGCCAGCAGCCAAGGACAGGGGCACTGGGGATATGGCTACACCTTC. Its protein is CASSQGQGHWGYGYTF.

This sequence joins TRBV11-3 and TRBJ2-7; 8 positions agree with TRBD2. The CDR3 contains 14 residues. V lost 7 bases to trimming and J lost 2 bases; unmatched junction nucleotides: 7. Germline-derived CDR1 and CDR2 are SGHNT and YENEEA. The CDR3, as DNA: TGTGCCAGCACCCCGACGGGGGGGCCCTACGAGCAGTACTTC. This codes for CASTPTGGPYEQYF.

The rearrangement joins TRBV6-2 or TRBV6-3 to TRBJ2-7, with a weak D call TRBD2 (5 bases). The V end lost 4 bases, the J end lost 6 bases, and 10 bases lay between the germline ends. Germline values: CDR1 MNHEY, CDR2 SVGEGT. CDR3 length: 12 amino acids. This chain's CDR3 is CASSFRGFEQYF. Written as DNA, the CDR3 is TGTGCCAGCAGTTTCCGAGGGTTCGAGCAGTACTTC.

This chain links TRBV15 with TRBJ1-5, with a possible D match to TRBD1 (5 bases). The CDR3 runs to 16 residues. CDR1 is LNHNV, CDR2 YYDKDF, per germline (reference sequence). Trimming removed 6 bases at V and 6 bases at J, with 21 bases between. The CDR3 DNA reads as TGTGCCACCAGTCGAGCGGGGGGATTTATGGGTCAGCCCCAGCATTTT. Amino acid sequence: CATSRAGGFMGQPQHF.

This clone was seen a single time. The chain has TRBV5-1 and TRBJ1-5; D possibly corresponds to TRBD1 (6 bases). The V end lost 0 bases, the J end lost 0 bases, and 7 bases lay between the germline ends. Per the germline V gene, CDR1 is SGHRS and CDR2 is YFSETQ. The CDR3 contains 15 residues. CDR3 nucleotides: TGCGCCAGCAGCTTGGAAGGGGGTAGCAATCAGCCCCAGCATTTT. This sequence encodes CASSLEGGSNQPQHF.

This clone has just a few counts. The gene calls are TRBV3-1 (or the pseudogene TRBV3-2) and TRBJ2-4; weak D call: TRBD2 (6 bases). The length of the CDR3 is 18 residues. Trimming stripped 1 base from V and 0 bases from J, with 16 bases between. Germline assignment: CDR1 LGHDT and CDR2 YNNKEL (reference sequence). CDR3 in DNA: TGTGCCAGCAGCCAAGCCCCCTTCGGGGGAGTAGCCAAAAACATTCAGTACTTC. Its translation is CASSQAPFGGVAKNIQYF.

The CDR3 bases are TGTGCCAGCAGCTTGGTACAGGGAGGGCAGCCCCAGCATTTT. Translation: CASSLVQGGQPQHF. J is TRBJ1-5 and V is TRBV5-5, with TRBD1 as a possible D gene (6 bases). The CDR3 totals 14 residues. V was shortened by 0 bases and J by 7 bases, with 11 bases between the two germline ends. Looked up from germline, CDR1 is SGHKS and CDR2 is YYEKEE (reference sequence).

The chain uses TRBV10-3 and TRBJ2-3; no clear D gene. V was pared by 3 bases and J by 2 bases, with 12 bases between. The CDR3 spans 15 residues. Germline V gene data show CDR1 as ENHRY and CDR2 as SYGVKD. Here the CDR3 reads CAISESDRNTDTQYF. The CDR3 DNA reads as TGTGCCATCAGTGAATCAGATAGGAACACAGATACGCAGTATTTT.

The rearrangement links TRBV2 to TRBJ2-2; D may be TRBD1 (5 bases). CDR1 is SNHLY and CDR2 is FYNNEI in the germline V gene. This CDR3 region has 13 residues. Trimming shortened V by 8 bases and J by 7 bases, and 14 bases separated the two germline ends. CDR3 coding DNA: TGTGCCAGCTTCCGGGCCCAGGGCGGGGAGCTGTTTTTT. Its protein is CASFRAQGGELFF.

The CDR3 DNA reads as TGTGCCAGCAGCGAGAGAGGGGCCGGGGAGCTGTTTTTT. It is translated as CASSERGAGELFF. The V call is TRBV7-9, the J call TRBJ2-2, with D tentatively TRBD1 or TRBD2 (5 bases each). V shed 5 bases and J shed 6 bases, with 10 bases lying between them. The CDR3 contains 13 residues. The germline CDR1 and CDR2 sequences are SEHNR and FQNEAQ (reference sequence).

This clone was found a few times. The rearrangement links TRBV29-1 to TRBJ2-1; 10 bases agree with TRBD1. This CDR3 is 16 amino acids long. V lost 5 bases and J lost 5; bases outside the gene matches: 12. Germline V gives CDR1 SQVTM, CDR2 ANQGSEA. CDR3 residues: CSVIRMTGGANNEQFF. DNA for the CDR3: TGCAGCGTTATCCGGATGACAGGGGGCGCAAACAATGAGCAGTTCTTC.

The chain is built from TRBV19 and TRBJ2-7; 9 positions agree with TRBD1. Trimming removed 3 bases from V and 5 bases from J; junction bases left unmatched: 5. Germline CDR1 reads LNHDA; CDR2 reads SQIVND (reference sequence). This CDR3 spans 14 amino acids. The DNA of the CDR3 is TGTGCCAGTAGTATGGGACAGGGTCCCGACGAGCAGTACTTC. Residues: CASSMGQGPDEQYF.

V is TRBV3-1 (or the pseudogene TRBV3-2) and J is TRBJ1-5, with no clear D. Looked up from germline, CDR1 is LGHDT and CDR2 is YNNKEL (reference sequence). This CDR3 has 15 residues. Trimming took off 0 bases at V and 0 bases at J, with 6 bases between the two ends. The CDR3 DNA follows: TGTGCCAGCAGCCAAGATATTATTAGCAATCAGCCCCAGCATTTT. It specifies CASSQDIISNQPQHF.

A remark on this clone: Other nucleotide sequences from this sample produce the same CDR3. The rearrangement joins TRBV5-1 to TRBJ1-4; D not certain. Trimming cost V 0 bases and J 5 bases, with 8 bases left between them. The CDR3 has 14 residues. Per germline, CDR1 SGHRS and CDR2 YFSETQ. The CDR3 DNA reads as TGCGCCAGCAGCTTGGAGCCCGCGAATGAAAAACTGTTTTTT. Residues: CASSLEPANEKLFF.

The rearrangement uses TRBV7-2 and TRBJ1-2; 9 bases map to TRBD1. Germline V gene lookup returns CDR1 SGHTA and CDR2 FQGNSA. The CDR3 has 14 residues. V was clipped by 5 bases and J by 4 bases; unmatched bases: 5. Written as DNA, the CDR3 is TGTGCCAGCAGCCGGGGACAGGGAGGCTATGGCTACACCTTC. It encodes CASSRGQGGYGYTF.